This is a list of T cell receptor beta chains from one sample in a study of OX40 agonist ivuxolimab in advanced cancers. The table came from immunoSEQ multiplex PCR; TCRdb's copy has only in-frame clones and leaves some out. This table holds 33,000 or so clones, approximately 72% found once. This material consisted of CD4+ or CD8+ T cells sorted from blood, taken in a trial of the OX40 agonist ivuxolimab. Receptor source: an adult with an advanced solid tumor such as melanoma, head and neck, liver or kidney cancer. CDR3s include the opening cysteine and the closing phenylalanine or tryptophan. The order of the fields is V gene, clone size, D gene, J gene, CDR3 protein, CDR3 DNA. A D gene is named only where the DNA matches it firmly. Size tells how often a clone was seen (once, few, many) or the class of an expanded clone, and some rows leave it out.

V gene: TRBV28; clone size: -; D gene: TRBD1; J gene: TRBJ2-7; CDR3 protein: CASSTTGQIRYEQYF; CDR3 DNA: TGTGCCAGCAGTACAACGGGACAGATCAGGTACGAGCAGTACTTC
V gene: TRBV28; clone size: -; D gene: -; J gene: TRBJ2-2; CDR3 protein: CASSLVGGNTGELFF; CDR3 DNA: TGTGCCAGCAGTTTAGTAGGTGGGAACACCGGGGAGCTGTTTTTT
V gene: TRBV2; clone size: -; D gene: -; J gene: TRBJ1-1; CDR3 protein: CASSVEGRTEAFF; CDR3 DNA: TGTGCCAGCAGTGTGGAGGGGAGGACTGAAGCTTTCTTT
V gene: TRBV6-1; clone size: -; D gene: TRBD2; J gene: TRBJ2-1; CDR3 protein: CAIAWTSGHYNEQFF; CDR3 DNA: TGTGCCATCGCCTGGACTAGCGGGCACTACAATGAGCAGTTCTTC
V gene: TRBV19; clone size: once; D gene: -; J gene: TRBJ2-5; CDR3 protein: CASSSPQETQYF; CDR3 DNA: TGTGCCAGTAGCAGCCCCCAAGAGACCCAGTACTTC
V gene: TRBV10-3; clone size: -; D gene: -; J gene: TRBJ2-7; CDR3 protein: CAISAGGAYEQYF; CDR3 DNA: TGTGCCATCAGTGCAGGGGGGGCCTACGAGCAGTACTTC
V gene: TRBV29-1; clone size: -; D gene: -; J gene: TRBJ2-2; CDR3 protein: CSVEDWAGTNTGELFF; CDR3 DNA: TGCAGCGTTGAAGATTGGGCAGGGACGAACACCGGGGAGCTGTTTTTT
V gene: TRBV7-2; clone size: once; D gene: -; J gene: TRBJ2-7; CDR3 protein: CASSLYGTDEQYF; CDR3 DNA: TGTGCCAGCAGCTTATACGGGACGGACGAGCAGTACTTC
V gene: TRBV6-5; clone size: -; D gene: -; J gene: TRBJ2-1; CDR3 protein: CASSYATRRYNEQFF; CDR3 DNA: TGTGCCAGCAGTTACGCGACCCGCAGGTACAATGAGCAGTTCTTC
V gene: TRBV2; clone size: -; D gene: -; J gene: TRBJ1-4; CDR3 protein: CASSDSGRADEKLFF; CDR3 DNA: TGTGCCAGCAGTGATTCTGGCAGGGCGGATGAAAAACTGTTTTTT
V gene: TRBV9; clone size: -; D gene: TRBD2; J gene: TRBJ2-1; CDR3 protein: CASSSYSGRRNEQFF; CDR3 DNA: TGTGCCAGCAGCTCGTATAGCGGGAGGCGGAATGAGCAGTTCTTC
V gene: TRBV7-9; clone size: few; D gene: TRBD2; J gene: TRBJ2-3; CDR3 protein: CASSNPYSGGAGDTQYF; CDR3 DNA: TGTGCCAGCAGCAACCCATATAGCGGGGGGGCTGGAGATACGCAGTATTTT
V gene: TRBV10-3; clone size: -; D gene: -; J gene: TRBJ2-7; CDR3 protein: CAIRGGGLGEQYF; CDR3 DNA: TGTGCCATCAGGGGCGGGGGCCTTGGCGAGCAGTACTTC
V gene: TRBV10-3; clone size: -; D gene: TRBD1; J gene: TRBJ2-5; CDR3 protein: CAISKTGGQETQYF; CDR3 DNA: TGTGCCATCAGTAAAACAGGGGGCCAAGAGACCCAGTACTTC
V gene: TRBV19; clone size: -; D gene: -; J gene: TRBJ2-3; CDR3 protein: CASSAPPTDTQYF; CDR3 DNA: TGTGCCAGTAGTGCCCCCCCGACAGATACGCAGTATTTT
V gene: TRBV7-3; clone size: -; D gene: -; J gene: TRBJ2-3; CDR3 protein: CASSERTTDTQYF; CDR3 DNA: TGTGCCAGCAGCGAGCGGACCACGGATACGCAGTATTTT
V gene: TRBV7-9; clone size: few; D gene: -; J gene: TRBJ1-5; CDR3 protein: CASSNQGGWQPQHF; CDR3 DNA: TGTGCCAGCAGCAATCAGGGAGGTTGGCAGCCCCAGCATTTT
V gene: TRBV11-1; clone size: -; D gene: -; J gene: TRBJ2-3; CDR3 protein: CASSLSGLKNTQYF; CDR3 DNA: TGTGCCAGCAGCTTAAGCGGACTAAAAAATACGCAGTATTTT
V gene: TRBV5-1; clone size: -; D gene: -; J gene: TRBJ2-7; CDR3 protein: CASPRATEQYF; CDR3 DNA: TGCGCCAGTCCTAGGGCAACCGAGCAGTACTTC
V gene: TRBV27; clone size: -; D gene: -; J gene: TRBJ2-1; CDR3 protein: CASSFRGLSSYNEQFF; CDR3 DNA: TGTGCCAGCAGTTTTAGAGGACTCAGCTCCTACAATGAGCAGTTCTTC
V gene: TRBV15; clone size: once; D gene: TRBD2; J gene: TRBJ2-5; CDR3 protein: CATSRGLAQETQYF; CDR3 DNA: TGTGCCACCAGCAGAGGACTAGCACAAGAGACCCAGTACTTC
V gene: TRBV6-6; clone size: -; D gene: -; J gene: TRBJ2-7; CDR3 protein: CASRDTTYEQYF; CDR3 DNA: TGTGCCAGCCGGGACACTACCTACGAGCAGTACTTC